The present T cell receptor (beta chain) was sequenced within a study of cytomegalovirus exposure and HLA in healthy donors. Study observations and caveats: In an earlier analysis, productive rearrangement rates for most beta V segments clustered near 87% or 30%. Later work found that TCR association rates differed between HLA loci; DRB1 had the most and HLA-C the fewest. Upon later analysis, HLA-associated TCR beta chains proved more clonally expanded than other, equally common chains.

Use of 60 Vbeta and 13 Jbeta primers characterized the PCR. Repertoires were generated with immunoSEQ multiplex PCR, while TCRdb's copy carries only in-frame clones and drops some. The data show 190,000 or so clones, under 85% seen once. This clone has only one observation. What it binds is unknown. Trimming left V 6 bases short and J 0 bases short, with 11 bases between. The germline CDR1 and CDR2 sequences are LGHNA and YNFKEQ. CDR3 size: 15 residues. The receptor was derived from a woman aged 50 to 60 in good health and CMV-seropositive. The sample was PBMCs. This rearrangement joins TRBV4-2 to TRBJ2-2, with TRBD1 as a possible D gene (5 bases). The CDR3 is CASRERQTNTGELFF. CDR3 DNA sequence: TGTGCCAGCAGAGAACGACAGACGAACACCGGGGAGCTGTTTTTT.